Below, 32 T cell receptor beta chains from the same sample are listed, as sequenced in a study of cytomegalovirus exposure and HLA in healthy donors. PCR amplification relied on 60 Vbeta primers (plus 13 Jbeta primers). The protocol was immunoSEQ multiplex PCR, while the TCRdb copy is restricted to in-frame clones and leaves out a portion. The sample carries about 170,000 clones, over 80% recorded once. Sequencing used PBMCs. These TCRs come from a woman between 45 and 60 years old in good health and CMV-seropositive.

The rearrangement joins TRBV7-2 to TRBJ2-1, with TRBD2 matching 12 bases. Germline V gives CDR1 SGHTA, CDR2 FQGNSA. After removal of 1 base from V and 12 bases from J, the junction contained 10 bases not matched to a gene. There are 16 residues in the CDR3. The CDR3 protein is CASSLVSMTSGSGQFF. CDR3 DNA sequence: TGTGCCAGCAGCTTAGTTTCTATGACTAGCGGGAGTGGGCAGTTCTTC.

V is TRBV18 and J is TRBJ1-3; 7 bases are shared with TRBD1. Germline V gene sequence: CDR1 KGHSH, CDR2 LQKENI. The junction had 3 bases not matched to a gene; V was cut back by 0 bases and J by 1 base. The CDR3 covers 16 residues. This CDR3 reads CASSPPGQSSGNTIYF. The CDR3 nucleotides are TGTGCCAGCTCACCACCGGGACAGAGTTCTGGAAACACCATATATTTT.

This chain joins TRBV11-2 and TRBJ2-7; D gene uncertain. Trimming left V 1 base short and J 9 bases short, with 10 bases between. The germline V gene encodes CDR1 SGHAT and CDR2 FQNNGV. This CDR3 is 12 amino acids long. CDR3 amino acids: CASSLASTRQYF. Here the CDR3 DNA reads TGTGCCAGCAGCTTAGCTTCCACAAGGCAGTACTTC.

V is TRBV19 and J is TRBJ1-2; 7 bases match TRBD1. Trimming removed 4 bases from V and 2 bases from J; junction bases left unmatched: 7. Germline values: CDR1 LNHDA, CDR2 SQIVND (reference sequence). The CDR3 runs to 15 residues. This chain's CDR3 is CASSTGTELNYGYTF. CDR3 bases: TGTGCCAGTAGTACCGGGACAGAATTAAACTATGGCTACACCTTC.

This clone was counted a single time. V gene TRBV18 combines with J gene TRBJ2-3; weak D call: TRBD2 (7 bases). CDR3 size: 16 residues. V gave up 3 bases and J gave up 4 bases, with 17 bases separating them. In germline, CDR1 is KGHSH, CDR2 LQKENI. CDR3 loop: CASSPFPGGMSDTQYF. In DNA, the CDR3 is TGTGCCAGCTCACCTTTCCCGGGGGGCATGTCAGATACGCAGTATTTT.

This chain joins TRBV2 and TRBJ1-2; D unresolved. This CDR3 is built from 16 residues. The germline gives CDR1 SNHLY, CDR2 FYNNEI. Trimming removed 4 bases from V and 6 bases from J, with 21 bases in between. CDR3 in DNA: TGTGCCAGCAGTGTAGCCAGCGACTCCGGGAAGGATGGCTACACCTTC. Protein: CASSVASDSGKDGYTF. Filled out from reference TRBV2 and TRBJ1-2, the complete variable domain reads EPEVTQTPSHQVTQMGQEVILRCVPISNHLYFYWYRQILGQKVEFLVSFYNNEISEKSEIFDDQFSVERPDGSNFTLKIRSTKLEDSAMYFCASSVASDSGKDGYTFGSGTRLTVV.

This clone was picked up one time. The CDR3, as DNA: TGTGCCAGCAGCTTGGGGGACAGGGTGGGTGAGCAGTTCTTC. Residues: CASSLGDRVGEQFF. The chain uses TRBV7-6 and TRBJ2-1, with 9 nucleotides matching TRBD1. The junction had 6 bases not matched to a gene; V was cut back by 3 bases and J by 9 bases. The CDR3 covers 14 residues. CDR1 is SGHVS and CDR2 is FNYEAQ in the germline V gene. Combining the CDR3 with reference TRBV7-6 and TRBJ2-1 gives the whole variable domain GAGVSQSPRYKVTKRGQDVALRCDPISGHVSLYWYRQALGQGPEFLTYFNYEAQQDKSGLPNDRFSAERPEGSISTLTIQRTEQRDSAMYRCASSLGDRVGEQFFGPGTRLTVL.

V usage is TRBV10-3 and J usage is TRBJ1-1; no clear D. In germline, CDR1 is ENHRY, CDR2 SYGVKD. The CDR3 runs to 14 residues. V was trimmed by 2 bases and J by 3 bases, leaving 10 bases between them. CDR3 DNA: TGTGCCATCAGTGAGATAAGAGGAGACACTGAAGCTTTCTTT. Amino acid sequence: CAISEIRGDTEAFF.

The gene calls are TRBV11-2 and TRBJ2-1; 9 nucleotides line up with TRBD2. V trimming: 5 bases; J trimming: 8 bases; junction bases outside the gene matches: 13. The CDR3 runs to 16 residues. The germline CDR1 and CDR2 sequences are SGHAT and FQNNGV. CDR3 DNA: TGTGCCAGCAGCGAACCTTCGGCTAGCGGGGACTATGAGCAGTTCTTC. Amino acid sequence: CASSEPSASGDYEQFF.

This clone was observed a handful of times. The CDR3 DNA reads TGTGCCAGCAGTCCAACCCGGGTACCCCCGGGGGAAGCTTTCTTT. Translation: CASSPTRVPPGEAFF. The chain has TRBV28 and TRBJ1-1; D unclear. Germline loops: CDR1 MDHEN, CDR2 SYDVKM. V was pared by 5 bases and J by 8 bases, with 21 bases between. CDR3 length: 15 residues.

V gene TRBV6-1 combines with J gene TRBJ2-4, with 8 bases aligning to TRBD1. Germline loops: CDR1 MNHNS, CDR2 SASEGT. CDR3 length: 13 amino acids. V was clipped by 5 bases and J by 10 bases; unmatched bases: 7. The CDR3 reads CASSSRRQGIQYF. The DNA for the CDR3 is TGTGCCAGCAGTTCTCGCCGACAGGGGATTCAGTACTTC.

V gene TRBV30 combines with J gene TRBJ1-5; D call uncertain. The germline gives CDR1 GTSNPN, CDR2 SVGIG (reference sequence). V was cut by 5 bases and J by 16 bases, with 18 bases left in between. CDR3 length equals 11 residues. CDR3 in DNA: TGTGCCTGGGAGTTTGGCTTAGAGGGACATTTT. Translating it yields CAWEFGLEGHF.

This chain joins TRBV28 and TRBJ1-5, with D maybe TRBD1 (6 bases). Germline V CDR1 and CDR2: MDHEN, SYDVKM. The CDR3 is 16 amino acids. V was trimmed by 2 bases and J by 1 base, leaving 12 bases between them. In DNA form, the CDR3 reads TGTGCCAGCAGTTTAAACCCAGGGGTGAGCAATCAGCCCCAGCATTTT. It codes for CASSLNPGVSNQPQHF. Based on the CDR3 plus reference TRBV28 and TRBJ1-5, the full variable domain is DVKVTQSSRYLVKRTGEKVFLECVQDMDHENMFWYRQDPGLGLRLIYFSYDVKMKEKGDIPEGYSVSREKKERFSLILESASTNQTSMYLCASSLNPGVSNQPQHFGDGTRLSIL.

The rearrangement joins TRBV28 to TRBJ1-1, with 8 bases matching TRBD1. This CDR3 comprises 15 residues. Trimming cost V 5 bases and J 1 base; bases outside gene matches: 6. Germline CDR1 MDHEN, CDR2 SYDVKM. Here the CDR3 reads CASSPTDRANTEAFF. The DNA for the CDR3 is TGTGCCAGCAGTCCCACGGACAGGGCGAACACTGAAGCTTTCTTT.

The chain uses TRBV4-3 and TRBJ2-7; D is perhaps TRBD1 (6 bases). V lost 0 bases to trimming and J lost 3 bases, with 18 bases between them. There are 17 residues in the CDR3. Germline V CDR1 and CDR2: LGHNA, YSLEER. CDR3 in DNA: TGCGCCAGCAGCCAAGAGGCGGACACCCGGGGACACTACGAGCAGTACTTC. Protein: CASSQEADTRGHYEQYF.

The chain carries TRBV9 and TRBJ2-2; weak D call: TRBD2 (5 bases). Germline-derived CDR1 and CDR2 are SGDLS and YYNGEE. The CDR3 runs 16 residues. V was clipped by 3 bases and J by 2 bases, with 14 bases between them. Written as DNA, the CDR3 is TGTGCCAGCAGCGCGAGTACCGGACTTAACACCGGGGAGCTGTTTTTT. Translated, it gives CASSASTGLNTGELFF. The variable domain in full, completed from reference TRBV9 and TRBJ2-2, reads DSGVTQTPKHLITATGQRVTLRCSPRSGDLSVYWYQQSLDQGLQFLIQYYNGEERAKGNILERFSAQQFPDLHSELNLSSLELGDSALYFCASSASTGLNTGELFFGEGSRLTVL.

For the CDR3, the DNA is TGTGCCTGGAAGGGGGTCTTCAGCACAGATACGCAGTATTTT. Amino acids: CAWKGVFSTDTQYF. The chain carries TRBV30 and TRBJ2-3, with D tentatively TRBD1 (6 bases). Germline CDR1 GTSNPN, CDR2 SVGIG (reference sequence). CDR3 length equals 14 residues. The V gene lost 4 bases and the J gene lost 0 bases, with 11 bases spanning the gap.

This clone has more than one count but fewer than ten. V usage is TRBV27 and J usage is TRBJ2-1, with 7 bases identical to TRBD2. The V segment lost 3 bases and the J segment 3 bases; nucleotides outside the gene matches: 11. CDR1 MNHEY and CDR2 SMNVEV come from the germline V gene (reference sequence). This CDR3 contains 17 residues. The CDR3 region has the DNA TGTGCCAGCAGTTTCGGGCGGGGGACGGCCGACTACAATGAGCAGTTCTTC. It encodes CASSFGRGTADYNEQFF.

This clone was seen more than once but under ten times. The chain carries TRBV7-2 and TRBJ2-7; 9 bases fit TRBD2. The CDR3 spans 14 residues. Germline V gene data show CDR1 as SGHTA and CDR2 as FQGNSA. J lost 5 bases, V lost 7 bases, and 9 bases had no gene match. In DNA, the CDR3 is TGTGCCAGCACCCTAGAGCGGGAGGTGAACGAGCAGTACTTC. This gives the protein CASTLEREVNEQYF. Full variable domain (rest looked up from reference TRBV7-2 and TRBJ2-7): GAGVSQSPSNKVTEKGKDVELRCDPISGHTALYWYRQSLGQGLEFLIYFQGNSAPDKSGLPSDRFSAERTGGSVSTLTIQRTQQEDSAVYLCASTLEREVNEQYFGPGTRLTVT.

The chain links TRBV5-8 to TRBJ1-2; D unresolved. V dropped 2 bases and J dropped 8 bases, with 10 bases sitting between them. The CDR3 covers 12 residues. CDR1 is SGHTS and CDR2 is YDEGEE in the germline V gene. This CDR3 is CASSLAIYGYTF. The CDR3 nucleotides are TGTGCCAGCAGCTTAGCCATTTACGGCTACACCTTC. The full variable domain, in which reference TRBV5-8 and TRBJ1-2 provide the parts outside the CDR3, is EAGVTQSPTHLIKTRGQQATLRCSPISGHTSVYWYQQALGLGLQFLLWYDEGEERNRGNFPPRFSGRQFPNYSSELNVNALELEDSALYLCASSLAIYGYTFGSGTRLTVV.

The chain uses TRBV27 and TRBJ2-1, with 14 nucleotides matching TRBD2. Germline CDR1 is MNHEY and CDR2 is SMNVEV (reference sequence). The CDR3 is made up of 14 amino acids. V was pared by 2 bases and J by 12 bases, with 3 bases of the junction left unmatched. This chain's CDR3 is CASSLPGLAGVQFF. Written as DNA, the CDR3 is TGTGCCAGCAGTTTACCGGGACTAGCGGGAGTGCAGTTCTTC.

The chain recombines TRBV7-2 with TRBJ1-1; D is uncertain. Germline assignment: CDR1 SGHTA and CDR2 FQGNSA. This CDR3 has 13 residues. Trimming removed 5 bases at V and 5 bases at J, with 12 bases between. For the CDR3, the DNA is TGTGCCAGCAGCGCGTTCCGGGAAACTGAAGCTTTCTTT. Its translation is CASSAFRETEAFF.

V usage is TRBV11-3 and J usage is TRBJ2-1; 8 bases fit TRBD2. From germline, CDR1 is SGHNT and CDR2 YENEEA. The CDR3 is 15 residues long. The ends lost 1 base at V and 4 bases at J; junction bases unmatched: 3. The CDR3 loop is CASSLVSGAYNEQFF. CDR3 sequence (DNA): TGTGCCAGCAGCTTAGTTAGCGGGGCTTACAATGAGCAGTTCTTC.

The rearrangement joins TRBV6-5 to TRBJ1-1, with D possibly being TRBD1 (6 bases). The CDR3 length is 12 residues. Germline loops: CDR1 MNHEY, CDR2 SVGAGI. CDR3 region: CMAGGRNTEAFF. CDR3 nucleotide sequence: TGTATGGCGGGGGGGCGGAACACTGAAGCTTTCTTT.

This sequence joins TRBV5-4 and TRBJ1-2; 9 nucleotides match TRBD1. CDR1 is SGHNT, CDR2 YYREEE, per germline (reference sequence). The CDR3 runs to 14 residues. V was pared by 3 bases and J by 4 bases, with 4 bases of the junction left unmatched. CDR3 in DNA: TGTGCCAGCAGCTCGACAGGGGGGAGCTATGGCTACACCTTC. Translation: CASSSTGGSYGYTF.

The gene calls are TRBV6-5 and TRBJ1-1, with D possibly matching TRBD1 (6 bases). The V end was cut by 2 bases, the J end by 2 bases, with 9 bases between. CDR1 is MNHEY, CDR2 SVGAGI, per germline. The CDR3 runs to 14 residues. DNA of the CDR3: TGTGCCAGCAGTTACGGGACACATAACACTGAAGCTTTCTTT. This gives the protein CASSYGTHNTEAFF.

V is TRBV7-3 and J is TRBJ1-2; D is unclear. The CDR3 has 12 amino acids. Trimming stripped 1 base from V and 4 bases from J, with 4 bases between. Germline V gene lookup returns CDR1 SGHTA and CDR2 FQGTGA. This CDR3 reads CASSLISYGYTF. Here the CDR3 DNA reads TGTGCCAGCAGCTTAATCAGCTATGGCTACACCTTC.

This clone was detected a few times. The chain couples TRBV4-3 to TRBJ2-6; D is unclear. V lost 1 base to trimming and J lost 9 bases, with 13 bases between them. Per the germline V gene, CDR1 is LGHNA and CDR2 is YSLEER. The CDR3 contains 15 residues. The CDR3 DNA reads TGCGCCAGCAGCCAAGGGGCAGATGTTGGCAACGTCCTGACTTTC. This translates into CASSQGADVGNVLTF.

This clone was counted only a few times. Here the CDR3 DNA reads TGTGCCAGCAGCTTAGCGACTAGCGAATACAATGAGCAGTTCTTC. The encoded protein is CASSLATSEYNEQFF. The rearrangement links TRBV7-2 to TRBJ2-1; 8 positions match TRBD2. The trim removed 0 bases at V and 4 bases at J, leaving 2 bases unmatched. Germline-derived CDR1 and CDR2 are SGHTA and FQGNSA. This CDR3 is built from 15 residues. Full variable domain (remainder filled in from reference TRBV7-2 and TRBJ2-1): GAGVSQSPSNKVTEKGKDVELRCDPISGHTALYWYRQSLGQGLEFLIYFQGNSAPDKSGLPSDRFSAERTGGSVSTLTIQRTQQEDSAVYLCASSLATSEYNEQFFGPGTRLTVL.

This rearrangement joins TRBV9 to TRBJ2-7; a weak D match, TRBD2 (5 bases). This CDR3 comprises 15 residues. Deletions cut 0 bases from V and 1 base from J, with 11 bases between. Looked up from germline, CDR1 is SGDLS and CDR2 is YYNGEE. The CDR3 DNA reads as TGTGCCAGCAGCGTAGGGGTAGCGCGATCCTACGAGCAGTACTTC. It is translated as CASSVGVARSYEQYF. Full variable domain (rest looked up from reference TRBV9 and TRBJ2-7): DSGVTQTPKHLITATGQRVTLRCSPRSGDLSVYWYQQSLDQGLQFLIQYYNGEERAKGNILERFSAQQFPDLHSELNLSSLELGDSALYFCASSVGVARSYEQYFGPGTRLTVT.

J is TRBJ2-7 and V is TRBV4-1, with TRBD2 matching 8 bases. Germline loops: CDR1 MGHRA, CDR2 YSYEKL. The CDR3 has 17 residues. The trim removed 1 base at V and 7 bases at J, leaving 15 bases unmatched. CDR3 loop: CASSQVPAGEISWEQYF. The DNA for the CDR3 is TGCGCCAGCAGCCAAGTACCAGCGGGGGAAATCTCGTGGGAGCAGTACTTC.

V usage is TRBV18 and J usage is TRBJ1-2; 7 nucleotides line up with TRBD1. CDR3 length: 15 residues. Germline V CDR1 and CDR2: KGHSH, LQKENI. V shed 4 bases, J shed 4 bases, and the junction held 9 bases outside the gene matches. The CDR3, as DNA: TGTGCCAGCTCACAAGGGACAGAGTCTAGCTATGGCTACACCTTC. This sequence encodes CASSQGTESSYGYTF.